The entry below describes one T cell receptor beta chain. These data come from a study of blood T cell repertoires in COVID-19. Study background: Sources were T cells, B-cell-depleted T cells, or PBMCs; the material itself was cDNA or gDNA.

As handled by the study authors: Estimation of nucleated cell counts was performed using reference gene primer amplification. Here immunoSEQ multiplex PCR was the method, and the copy in TCRdb shows in-frame clones only, minus some. Clone size and the V and J calls come from that table; the DNA yielded D and trimming. The sample gives fewer than 250,000 clones, roughly nine tenths of which show up once; 2% to 2.5% is in the top ten. The V and J ends lost 4 bases and 3 bases, in that order; junction bases with no gene match: 8. This CDR3 region has 15 residues. The germline V gene encodes CDR1 SEHNR and CDR2 FQNEAQ (reference sequence).

The TCR was taken from a woman aged 50 to 60 with acute or convalescent COVID-19. Material for sequencing was peripheral blood. The genes are TRBV7-9 and TRBJ2-7; 8 bases map to TRBD1. The DNA for the CDR3 is TGTGCCAGCAGCTCGGACAGGGCAAACTTCTACGAGCAGTACTTC. This codes for CASSSDRANFYEQYF.